The present T cell receptor beta chain was sequenced within a study of metastatic and nonmetastatic thyroid tumors. The wider study: Repertoires from malignant and benign thyroid patients were compared across blood and tumor or nodule tissue. Study-wide points: It was reported that TCR beta diversity was significantly higher in malignant thyroid tumors than benign nodules, in blood and tumor.

Patients underwent thyroid surgery, and none had received any treatment before it. How the authors handled the data: The authors used CDR3 differences across clinicopathological groups to build a distant-metastasis classifier for papillary thyroid cancer. TCRdb re-called clones via MiXCR from the PCR reads. The V and J calls, along with clone size, are taken from TCRdb and not from the paper's own processing. The sample has roughly 25,000 clones; about 13% are singletons. Many counts were recorded for this clone. Its cognate antigen is unknown. V dropped 1 base and J dropped 6; count of bases not matched to a gene: 6. The CDR3 is made up of 16 amino acids. Germline-derived CDR1 and CDR2 are SGHRS and YFSETQ.

The receptor comes from a female donor with papillary thyroid cancer or a benign thyroid nodule (not recorded which). Some clones in this sample may be carry-over from other donors' samples. The V call is TRBV5-1, the J call TRBJ2-2, with 10 bases matching TRBD1. Material for sequencing was blood. CDR3 nucleotides: TGCGCCAGCAGCTTGCCCGGGACAGGGGCCTCCGGGGAGCTGTTTTTT. This sequence encodes CASSLPGTGASGELFF.